This T cell receptor beta chain appears in the sequencing data of a study of blood T cell repertoires in COVID-19. The CDR3 totals 16 residues. The trim removed 7 bases at V and 5 bases at J, leaving 13 bases unmatched. The V gene's germline CDR1 is SGHTA and CDR2 FQGNSA. Produced via immunoSEQ multiplex PCR; TCRdb's table is partial and in-frame only. Among around 310,000 clones listed, around 92% were seen once. The material sequenced was PBMCs or T cells enriched from blood (not recorded which). This TCR came from a woman aged 25 to 39 who had recovered from COVID-19. The chain employs TRBV7-2 and TRBJ2-5; 10 positions match TRBD2. The chain's CDR3 is CASTERTSGPVETQYF. Here the CDR3 DNA reads TGTGCCAGCACCGAGAGGACTAGCGGCCCGGTTGAGACCCAGTACTTC. Supplemented by reference TRBV7-2 and TRBJ2-5, the full variable domain reads GAGVSQSPSNKVTEKGKDVELRCDPISGHTALYWYRQSLGQGLEFLIYFQGNSAPDKSGLPSDRFSAERTGGSVSTLTIQRTQQEDSAVYLCASTERTSGPVETQYFGPGTRLLVL.